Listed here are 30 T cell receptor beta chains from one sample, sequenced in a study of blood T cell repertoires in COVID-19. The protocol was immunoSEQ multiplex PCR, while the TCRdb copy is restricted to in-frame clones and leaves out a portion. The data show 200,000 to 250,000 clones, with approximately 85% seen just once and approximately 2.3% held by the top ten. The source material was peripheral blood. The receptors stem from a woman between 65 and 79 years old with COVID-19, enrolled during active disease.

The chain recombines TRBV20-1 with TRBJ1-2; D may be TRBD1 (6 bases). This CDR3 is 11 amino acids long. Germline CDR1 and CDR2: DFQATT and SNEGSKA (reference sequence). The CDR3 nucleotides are TGCAGCACACAAGGGGGCTATGGCTACACCTTC. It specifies CSTQGGYGYTF.

CDR3 region: CASSPGGPEVNEQFF. CDR3 nucleotides: TGTGCCAGCTCACCAGGAGGGCCTGAGGTGAATGAGCAGTTCTTC. The chain couples TRBV18 to TRBJ2-1; perhaps TRBD2 as D (6 bases). Germline loops: CDR1 KGHSH, CDR2 LQKENI. V was trimmed by 2 bases and J by 7 bases, leaving 15 bases between them. The CDR3 covers 15 residues.

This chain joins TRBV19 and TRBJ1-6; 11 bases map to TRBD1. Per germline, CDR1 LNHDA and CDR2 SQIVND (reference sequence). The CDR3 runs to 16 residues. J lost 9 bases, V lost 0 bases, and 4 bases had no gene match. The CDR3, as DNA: TGTGCCAGTAGTATAGATGCGGGACAGGGGGGTTCACCCCTCCACTTT. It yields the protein CASSIDAGQGGSPLHF.

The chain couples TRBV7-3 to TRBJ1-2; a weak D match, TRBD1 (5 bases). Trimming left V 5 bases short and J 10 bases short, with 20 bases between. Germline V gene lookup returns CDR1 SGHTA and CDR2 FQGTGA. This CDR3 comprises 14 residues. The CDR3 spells CASSPTVSSPLYTF. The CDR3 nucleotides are TGTGCCAGCAGCCCGACAGTTTCTTCCCCACTCTACACCTTC.

CDR3 sequence: CASSLESFAGRGYF. CDR3 bases: TGCGCCAGCAGCTTGGAGTCGTTCGCAGGGCGAGGGTACTTC. This sequence joins TRBV5-1 and TRBJ2-7; D is possibly TRBD1 (5 bases). Germline V CDR1 and CDR2: SGHRS, YFSETQ. The length of the CDR3 is 14 residues. The V end lost 0 bases, the J end lost 12 bases, and 19 bases lay between the germline ends. Full variable domain (outside the CDR3, taken from reference TRBV5-1 and TRBJ2-7): KAGVTQTPRYLIKTRGQQVTLSCSPISGHRSVSWYQQTPGQGLQFLFEYFSETQRNKGNFPGRFSGRQFSNSRSEMNVSTLELGDSALYLCASSLESFAGRGYFGPGTRLTVT.

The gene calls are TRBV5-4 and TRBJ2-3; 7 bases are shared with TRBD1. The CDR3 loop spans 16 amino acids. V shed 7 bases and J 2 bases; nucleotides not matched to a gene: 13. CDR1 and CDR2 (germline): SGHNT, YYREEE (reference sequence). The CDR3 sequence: CASRATRGTATDTQYF. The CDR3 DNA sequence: TGTGCCAGCCGCGCGACCAGGGGGACCGCCACAGATACGCAGTATTTT.

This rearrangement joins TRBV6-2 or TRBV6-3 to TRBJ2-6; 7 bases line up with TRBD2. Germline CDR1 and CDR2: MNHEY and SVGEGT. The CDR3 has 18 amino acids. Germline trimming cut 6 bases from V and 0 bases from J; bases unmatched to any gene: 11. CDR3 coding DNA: TGTGCCAGCAGCCAGAGGAACAGCGGGGTCTCTGGGGCCAACGTCCTGACTTTC. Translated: CASSQRNSGVSGANVLTF.

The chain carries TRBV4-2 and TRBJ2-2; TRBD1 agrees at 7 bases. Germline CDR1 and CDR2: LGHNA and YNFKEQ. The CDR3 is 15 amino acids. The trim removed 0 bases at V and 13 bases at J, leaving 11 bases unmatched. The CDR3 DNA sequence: TGTGCCAGCAGCCAAGAATCACAGGGGCAGGGCAGGCTGTTTTTT. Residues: CASSQESQGQGRLFF.

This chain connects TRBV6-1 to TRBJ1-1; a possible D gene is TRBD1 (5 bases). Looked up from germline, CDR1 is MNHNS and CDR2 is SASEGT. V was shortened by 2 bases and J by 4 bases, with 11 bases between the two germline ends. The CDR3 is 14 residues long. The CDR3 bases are TGTGCCAGCAGTGAACAGGGCCTTGCCACTGAAGCTTTCTTT. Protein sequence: CASSEQGLATEAFF.

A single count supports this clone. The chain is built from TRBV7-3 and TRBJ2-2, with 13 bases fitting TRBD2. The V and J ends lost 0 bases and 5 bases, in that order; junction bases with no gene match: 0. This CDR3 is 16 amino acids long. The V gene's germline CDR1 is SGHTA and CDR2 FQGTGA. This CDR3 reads CASSLTLAGGTGELFF. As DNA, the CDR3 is TGTGCCAGCAGCTTAACACTAGCGGGAGGGACCGGGGAGCTGTTTTTT.

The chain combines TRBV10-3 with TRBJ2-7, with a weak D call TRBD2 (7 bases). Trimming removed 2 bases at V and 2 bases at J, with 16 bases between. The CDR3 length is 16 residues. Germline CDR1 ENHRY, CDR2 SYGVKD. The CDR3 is CAISERRGGATYEQYF. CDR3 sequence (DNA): TGTGCCATCAGTGAGCGTAGGGGGGGGGCGACCTACGAGCAGTACTTC.

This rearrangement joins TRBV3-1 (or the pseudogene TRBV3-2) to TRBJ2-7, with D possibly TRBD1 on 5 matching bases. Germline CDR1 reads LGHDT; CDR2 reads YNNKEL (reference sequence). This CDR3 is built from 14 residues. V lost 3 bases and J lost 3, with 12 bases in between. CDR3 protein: CASSQVGHHYEQYF. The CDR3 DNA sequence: TGTGCCAGCAGCCAGGTCGGACACCACTACGAGCAGTACTTC.

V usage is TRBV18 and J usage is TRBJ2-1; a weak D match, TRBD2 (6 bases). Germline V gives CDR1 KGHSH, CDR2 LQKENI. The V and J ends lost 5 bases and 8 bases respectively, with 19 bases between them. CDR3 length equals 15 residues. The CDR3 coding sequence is TGTGCCAGCTCAGCGGGACTCTCCCCCCCCGATGAGCAGTTCTTC. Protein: CASSAGLSPPDEQFF.

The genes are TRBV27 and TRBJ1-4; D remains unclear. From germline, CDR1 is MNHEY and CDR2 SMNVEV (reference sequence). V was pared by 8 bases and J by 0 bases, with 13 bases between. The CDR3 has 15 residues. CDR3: CASRNGDATNEKLFF. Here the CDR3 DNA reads TGTGCCAGCCGCAACGGAGATGCAACTAATGAAAAACTGTTTTTT.

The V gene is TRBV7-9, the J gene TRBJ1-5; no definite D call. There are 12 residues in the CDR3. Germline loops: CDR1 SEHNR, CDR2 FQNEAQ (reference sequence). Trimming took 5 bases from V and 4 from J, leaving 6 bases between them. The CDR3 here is CASSQENQPQHF. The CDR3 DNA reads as TGTGCCAGCAGCCAAGAGAATCAGCCCCAGCATTTT.

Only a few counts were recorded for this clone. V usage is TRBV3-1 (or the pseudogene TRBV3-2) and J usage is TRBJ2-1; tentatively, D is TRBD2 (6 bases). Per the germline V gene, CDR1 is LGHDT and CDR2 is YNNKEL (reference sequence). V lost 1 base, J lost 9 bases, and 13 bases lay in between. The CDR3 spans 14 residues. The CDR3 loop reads CASSQVASESEQFF. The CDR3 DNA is TGTGCCAGCAGCCAAGTGGCTAGCGAGAGTGAGCAGTTCTTC.

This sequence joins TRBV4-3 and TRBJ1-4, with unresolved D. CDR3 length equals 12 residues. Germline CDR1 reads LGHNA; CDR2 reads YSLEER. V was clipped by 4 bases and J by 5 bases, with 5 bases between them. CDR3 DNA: TGCGCCAGCAGCCTCGTGAATGAAAAACTGTTTTTT. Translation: CASSLVNEKLFF.

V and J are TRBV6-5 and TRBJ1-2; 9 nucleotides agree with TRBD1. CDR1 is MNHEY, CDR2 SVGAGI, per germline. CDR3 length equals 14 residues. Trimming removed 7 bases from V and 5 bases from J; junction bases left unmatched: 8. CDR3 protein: CASNLQGARYGYTF. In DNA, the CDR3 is TGTGCCAGCAATCTACAGGGGGCAAGATATGGCTACACCTTC.

This CDR3 is CAISDQSTEKIGNTEAFF. In DNA form, the CDR3 reads TGTGCCATCAGTGACCAGAGTACGGAGAAGATCGGTAACACTGAAGCTTTCTTT. The chain uses TRBV10-3 and TRBJ1-1; D ambiguous. Deletions cut 3 bases from V and 2 bases from J, with 22 bases between. The germline V gene encodes CDR1 ENHRY and CDR2 SYGVKD. The CDR3 is 18 amino acids.

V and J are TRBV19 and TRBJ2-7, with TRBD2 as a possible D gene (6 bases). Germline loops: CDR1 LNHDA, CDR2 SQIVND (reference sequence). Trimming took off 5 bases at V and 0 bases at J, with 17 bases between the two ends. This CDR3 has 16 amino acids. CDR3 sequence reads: CASSHIGRSRSYEQYF. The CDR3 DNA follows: TGTGCCAGTAGTCACATAGGGAGGTCTCGCTCCTACGAGCAGTACTTC.

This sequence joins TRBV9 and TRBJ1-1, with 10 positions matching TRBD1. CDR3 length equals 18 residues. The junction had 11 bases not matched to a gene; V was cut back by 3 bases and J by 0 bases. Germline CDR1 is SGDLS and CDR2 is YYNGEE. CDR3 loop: CASSDSRDRGGVNTEAFF. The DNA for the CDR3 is TGTGCCAGCAGCGATAGCCGGGACAGGGGTGGTGTGAACACTGAAGCTTTCTTT.

DNA for the CDR3: TGTGCCAGCAGCCTCGCTGTACGGACTAGCGGGCAGTTCTTC. This gives the protein CASSLAVRTSGQFF. V usage is TRBV3-1 (or the pseudogene TRBV3-2) and J usage is TRBJ2-1; 10 nucleotides agree with TRBD2. CDR1 LGHDT and CDR2 YNNKEL come from the germline V gene (reference sequence). This CDR3 contains 14 residues. Trimming cost V 4 bases and J 12 bases; bases outside gene matches: 9.

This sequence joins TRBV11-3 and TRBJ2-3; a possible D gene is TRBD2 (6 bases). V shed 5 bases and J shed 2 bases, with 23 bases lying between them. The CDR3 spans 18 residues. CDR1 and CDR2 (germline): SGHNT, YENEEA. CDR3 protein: CASSPLSPTGSFTDTQYF. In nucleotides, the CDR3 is TGTGCCAGCAGCCCCCTCTCACCGACCGGGAGCTTCACAGATACGCAGTATTTT.

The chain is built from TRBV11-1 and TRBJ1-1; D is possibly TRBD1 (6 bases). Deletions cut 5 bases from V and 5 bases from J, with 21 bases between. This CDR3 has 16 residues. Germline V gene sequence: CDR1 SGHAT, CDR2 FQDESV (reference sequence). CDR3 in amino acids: CASSKGSGGPRTEAFF. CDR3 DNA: TGTGCCAGCAGCAAAGGTTCGGGGGGGCCTCGGACTGAAGCTTTCTTT.

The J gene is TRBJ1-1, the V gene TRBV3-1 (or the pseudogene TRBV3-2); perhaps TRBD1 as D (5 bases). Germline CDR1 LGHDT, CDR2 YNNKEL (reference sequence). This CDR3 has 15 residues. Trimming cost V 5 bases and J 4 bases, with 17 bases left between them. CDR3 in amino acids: CASSYKNQGLTEAFF. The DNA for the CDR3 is TGTGCCAGCAGCTACAAGAATCAGGGACTCACTGAAGCTTTCTTT.

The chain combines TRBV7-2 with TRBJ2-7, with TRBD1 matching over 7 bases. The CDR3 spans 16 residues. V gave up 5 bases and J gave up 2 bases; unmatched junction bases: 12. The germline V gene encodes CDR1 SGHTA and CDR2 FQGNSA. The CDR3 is CASSATGTVTAYEQYF. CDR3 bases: TGTGCCAGCAGCGCCACCGGGACAGTAACCGCCTACGAGCAGTACTTC.

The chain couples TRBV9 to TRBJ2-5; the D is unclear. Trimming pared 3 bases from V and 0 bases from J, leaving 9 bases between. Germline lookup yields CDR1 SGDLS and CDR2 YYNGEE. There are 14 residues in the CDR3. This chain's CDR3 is CASSERLYQETQYF. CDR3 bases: TGTGCCAGCAGCGAGCGACTGTACCAAGAGACCCAGTACTTC.

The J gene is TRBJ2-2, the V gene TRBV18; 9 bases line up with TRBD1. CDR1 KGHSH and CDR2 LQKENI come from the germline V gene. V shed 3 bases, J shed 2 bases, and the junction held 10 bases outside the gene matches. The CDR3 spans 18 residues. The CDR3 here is CASSPSTGGYPNTGELFF. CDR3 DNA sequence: TGTGCCAGCTCACCTTCGACAGGGGGTTACCCTAACACCGGGGAGCTGTTTTTT.

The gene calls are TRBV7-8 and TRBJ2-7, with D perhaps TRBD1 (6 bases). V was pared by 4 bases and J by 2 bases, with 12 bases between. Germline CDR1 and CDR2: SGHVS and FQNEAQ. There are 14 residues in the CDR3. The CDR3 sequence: CASSYFRQAYEQYF. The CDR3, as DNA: TGTGCCAGCAGCTACTTCCGACAGGCCTACGAGCAGTACTTC. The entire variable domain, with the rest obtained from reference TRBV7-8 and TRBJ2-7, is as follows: GAGVSQSPRYKVAKRGQDVALRCDPISGHVSLFWYQQALGQGPEFLTYFQNEAQLDKSGLPSDRFFAERPEGSVSTLKIQRTQQEDSAVYLCASSYFRQAYEQYFGPGTRLTVT.

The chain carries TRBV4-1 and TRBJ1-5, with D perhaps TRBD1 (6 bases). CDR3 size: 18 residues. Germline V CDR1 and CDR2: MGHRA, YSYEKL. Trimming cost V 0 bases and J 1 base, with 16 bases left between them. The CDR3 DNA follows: TGCGCCAGCAGCCAAGATAGGGGGGGGGCAGGGAGCAATCAGCCCCAGCATTTT. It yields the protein CASSQDRGGAGSNQPQHF.